What follows describes a single T cell receptor (beta chain). 13 Jbeta primers and 60 Vbeta primers were used for the PCR. Libraries were prepared by immunoSEQ multiplex PCR; TCRdb keeps only in-frame clonotypes and omits some of them. Among roughly 190,000 clones listed, around 83% were seen once. This entry comes from a study of cytomegalovirus exposure and HLA in healthy donors. This CDR3 has 12 amino acids. Germline V gene sequence: CDR1 SNHLY, CDR2 FYNNEI. V was trimmed by 7 bases and J by 7 bases, leaving 14 bases between them. Sequenced material: PBMCs. This rearrangement joins TRBV2 to TRBJ2-7, with TRBD1 as a possible D gene (5 bases). This TCR was recovered from a man aged 40-49 years in good health and CMV-seropositive. The CDR3, as DNA: TGTGCCAGCACCAGGGATTTGAGGGAGCAGTACTTC. Translated, it gives CASTRDLREQYF.